What follows are 12 T cell receptor beta chains derived from one specimen sequenced in a study of shared clonotypes between healthy human individuals. CD45RO negativity and positive selection for CCR7 defined naive CD8 cells, a population that excluded terminally differentiated effector memory CD45RA+ cells. Only in-frame clones appear in the TCRdb table, and some are missing; sequencing was by immunoSEQ multiplex PCR. The table shows around 2,000,000 clones, with more than 85% occurring only once. The sequencing input was naive CD8+ T cells from PBMCs. These TCRs come from a man aged 18 to 30 in good health. Some clones in this sample may be carry-over from other donors' samples.

The V gene is TRBV11-2, the J gene TRBJ1-4; D call uncertain. The germline CDR1 and CDR2 sequences are SGHAT and FQNNGV. This CDR3 spans 15 amino acids. V shed 7 bases and J shed 0 bases, with 12 bases lying between them. The CDR3 spells CASMRFSTTNEKLFF. DNA of the CDR3: TGTGCCAGCATGCGATTCAGCACAACTAATGAAAAACTGTTTTTT. Full variable domain (remainder filled in from reference TRBV11-2 and TRBJ1-4): EAGVAQSPRYKIIEKRQSVAFWCNPISGHATLYWYQQILGQGPKLLIQFQNNGVVDDSQLPKDRFSAERLKGVDSTLKIQPAKLEDSAVYLCASMRFSTTNEKLFFGSGTQLSVL.

The chain is built from TRBV28 and TRBJ2-1; 7 positions agree with TRBD1. CDR1 is MDHEN, CDR2 SYDVKM, per germline. This CDR3 is 12 amino acids long. CDR3 nucleotides: TGTGCTTCCGGGACAGAGTACAATGAGCAGTTCTTC. As protein: CASGTEYNEQFF.

This clone was detected once. This chain connects TRBV4-3 to TRBJ1-4; possible D gene TRBD1, 5 bases. The CDR3 sequence is 15 residues long. Germline values: CDR1 LGHNA, CDR2 YSLEER. The V and J ends lost 0 bases and 8 bases respectively, with 13 bases between them. CDR3 residues: CASSQDSQGREKLFF. The CDR3 DNA follows: TGCGCCAGCAGCCAAGATTCGCAGGGAAGAGAAAAACTGTTTTTT.

The chain couples TRBV25-1 to TRBJ1-2; weak D call: TRBD1 (5 bases). Germline assignment: CDR1 MGHDK and CDR2 SYGVNS. The CDR3 sequence is 15 residues long. The V gene lost 6 bases and the J gene lost 3 bases, with 17 bases spanning the gap. CDR3 sequence: CASRGPRVLDYGYTF. The CDR3 bases are TGTGCCAGCAGGGGTCCCAGGGTTCTTGACTATGGCTACACCTTC.

Note on this clone: This sample includes further DNA sequences coding for the same CDR3. J is TRBJ2-2 and V is TRBV7-9; no clear D. V lost 2 bases to trimming and J lost 6 bases, with 4 bases between them. This CDR3 has 12 amino acids. Germline loops: CDR1 SEHNR, CDR2 FQNEAQ (reference sequence). As DNA, the CDR3 is TGTGCCAGCAGCTTACTGCCCGGGGAGCTGTTTTTT. Translation gives CASSLLPGELFF.

V gene TRBV28 combines with J gene TRBJ1-2; 10 bases are a match to TRBD1. The CDR3 contains 14 residues. J was trimmed by 8 bases and V by 3 bases; bases with no gene match: 6. Germline CDR1 MDHEN, CDR2 SYDVKM. The DNA of the CDR3 is TGTGCCAGCAGTTTCCTGACAGGGGGCTGGGGCTACACCTTC. As protein: CASSFLTGGWGYTF.

The chain employs TRBV6-5 and TRBJ2-1; D gene ambiguous. This CDR3 has 14 residues. Germline-derived CDR1 and CDR2 are MNHEY and SVGAGI. V lost 1 base and J lost 5, with 9 bases in between. The CDR3 region is CASSYLGINNEQFF. The CDR3, as DNA: TGTGCCAGCAGTTACTTAGGGATAAACAATGAGCAGTTCTTC.

V usage is TRBV4-3 and J usage is TRBJ1-5; D is possibly TRBD1 (5 bases). Looked up from germline, CDR1 is LGHNA and CDR2 is YSLEER. The V end was cut by 0 bases, the J end by 2 bases, with 17 bases between. The CDR3 spans 18 residues. The CDR3 region has the DNA TGCGCCAGCAGCCAAGACCAGCCCGGGACGTATGGCAATCAGCCCCAGCATTTT. Its protein is CASSQDQPGTYGNQPQHF.

V gene TRBV13 combines with J gene TRBJ2-7, with 7 nucleotides matching TRBD2. With V trimmed by 3 bases and J by 2 bases, 4 bases remained unmatched. The CDR3 sequence is 14 residues long. Germline V gene data show CDR1 as PRHDT and CDR2 as FYEKMQ (reference sequence). Here the CDR3 reads CASSFSGSPYEQYF. In DNA, the CDR3 is TGTGCCAGCAGCTTTAGCGGGTCTCCCTACGAGCAGTACTTC.

DNA of the CDR3: TGTGCCAGCAGCCCTCGCCGGGGGGCCGCCTCTGGAAACACCATATATTTT. Translating it yields CASSPRRGAASGNTIYF. This chain links TRBV7-9 with TRBJ1-3; D may be TRBD1 (6 bases). From germline, CDR1 is SEHNR and CDR2 FQNEAQ (reference sequence). V was shortened by 5 bases and J by 0 bases, with 17 bases between the two germline ends. The CDR3 runs to 17 residues.

J is TRBJ2-2 and V is TRBV18, with D perhaps given as TRBD1 or TRBD2 (6 bases each). The CDR3 has 16 amino acids. Trimming left V 6 bases short and J 3 bases short, with 17 bases between. In germline, CDR1 is KGHSH, CDR2 LQKENI. CDR3: CASSAPKGEDTGELFF. In nucleotides, the CDR3 is TGTGCCAGCTCGGCCCCCAAGGGGGAGGACACCGGGGAGCTGTTTTTT.

This chain joins TRBV10-3 and TRBJ1-3; TRBD1 aligns across 9 bases. V shed 6 bases and J 0 bases; nucleotides not matched to a gene: 3. Germline-derived CDR1 and CDR2 are ENHRY and SYGVKD. This CDR3 is 15 amino acids long. CDR3 residues: CAIRDRGSSGNTIYF. In DNA, the CDR3 is TGTGCCATCAGGGACAGGGGTTCCTCTGGAAACACCATATATTTT.